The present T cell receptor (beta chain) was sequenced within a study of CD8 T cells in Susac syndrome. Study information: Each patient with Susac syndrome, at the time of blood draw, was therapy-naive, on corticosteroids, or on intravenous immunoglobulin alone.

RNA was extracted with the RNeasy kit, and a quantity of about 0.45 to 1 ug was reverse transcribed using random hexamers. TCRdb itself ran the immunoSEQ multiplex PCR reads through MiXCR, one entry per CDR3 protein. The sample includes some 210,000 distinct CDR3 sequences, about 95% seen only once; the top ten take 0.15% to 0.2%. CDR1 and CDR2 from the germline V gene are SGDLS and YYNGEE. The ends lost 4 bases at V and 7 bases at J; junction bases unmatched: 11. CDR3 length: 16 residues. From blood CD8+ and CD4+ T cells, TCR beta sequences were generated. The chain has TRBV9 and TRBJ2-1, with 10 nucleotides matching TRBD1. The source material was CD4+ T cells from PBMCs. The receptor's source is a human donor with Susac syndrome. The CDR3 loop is CASSTAGTGVGNEQFF. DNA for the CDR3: TGTGCCAGCAGCACCGCCGGGACAGGGGTTGGGAATGAGCAGTTCTTC.